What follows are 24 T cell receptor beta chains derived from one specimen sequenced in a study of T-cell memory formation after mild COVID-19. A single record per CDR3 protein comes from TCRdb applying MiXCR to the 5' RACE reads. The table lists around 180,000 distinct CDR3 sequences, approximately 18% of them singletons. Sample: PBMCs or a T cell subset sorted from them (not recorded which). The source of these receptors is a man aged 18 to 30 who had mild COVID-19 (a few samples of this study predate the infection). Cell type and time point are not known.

The DNA of the CDR3 is TGTGCCATTAGACAGGGATATGGCTACACCTTC. It is translated as CAIRQGYGYTF. V usage is TRBV10-3 and J usage is TRBJ1-2; 7 positions agree with TRBD1. V lost 9 bases, J lost 5 bases, and 3 bases stayed unmatched. This CDR3 is built from 11 residues. Germline V gives CDR1 ENHRY, CDR2 SYGVKD.

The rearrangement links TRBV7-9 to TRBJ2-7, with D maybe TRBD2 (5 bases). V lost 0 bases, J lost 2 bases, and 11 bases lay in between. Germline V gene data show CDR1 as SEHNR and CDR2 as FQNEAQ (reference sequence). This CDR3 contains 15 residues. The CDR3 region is CASSLARALPYEQYF. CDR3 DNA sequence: TGTGCCAGCAGCTTAGCGCGGGCCCTTCCCTACGAGCAGTACTTC.

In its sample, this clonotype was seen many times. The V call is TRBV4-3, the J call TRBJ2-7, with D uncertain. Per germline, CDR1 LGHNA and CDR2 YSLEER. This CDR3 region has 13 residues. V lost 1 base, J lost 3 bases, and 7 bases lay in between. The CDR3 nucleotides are TGCGCCAGCAGCCAAGGCACCGGCTACGAGCAGTACTTC. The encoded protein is CASSQGTGYEQYF.

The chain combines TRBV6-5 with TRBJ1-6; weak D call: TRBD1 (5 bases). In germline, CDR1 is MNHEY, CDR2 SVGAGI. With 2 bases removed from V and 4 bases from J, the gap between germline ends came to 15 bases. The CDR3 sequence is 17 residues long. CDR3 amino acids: CASSYGGLKDYNSPLHF. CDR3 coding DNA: TGTGCCAGCAGTTACGGGGGTTTGAAGGATTATAATTCACCCCTCCACTTT.

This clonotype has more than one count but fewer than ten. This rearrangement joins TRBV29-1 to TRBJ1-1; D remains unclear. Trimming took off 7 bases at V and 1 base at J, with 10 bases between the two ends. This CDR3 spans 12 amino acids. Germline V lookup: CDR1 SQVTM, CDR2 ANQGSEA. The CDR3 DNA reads TGCAGCGCCTCGGACCGGAACACTGAAGCTTTCTTT. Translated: CSASDRNTEAFF.

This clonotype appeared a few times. The CDR3 nucleotides are TGTGCCAGCAGCTTGCAGGAAGGTTATACTGAAGCTTTCTTT. Translated: CASSLQEGYTEAFF. The gene calls are TRBV7-3 and TRBJ1-1, with unresolved D. Germline V gives CDR1 SGHTA, CDR2 FQGTGA. V lost 3 bases to trimming and J lost 5 bases, with 13 bases between them. The CDR3 extends over 14 amino acids.

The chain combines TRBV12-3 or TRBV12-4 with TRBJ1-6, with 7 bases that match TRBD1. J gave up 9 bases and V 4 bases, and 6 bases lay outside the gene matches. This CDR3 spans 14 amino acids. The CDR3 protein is CASSSNRGGSPLHF. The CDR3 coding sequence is TGTGCCAGCAGTTCTAACAGGGGAGGTTCACCCCTCCACTTT.

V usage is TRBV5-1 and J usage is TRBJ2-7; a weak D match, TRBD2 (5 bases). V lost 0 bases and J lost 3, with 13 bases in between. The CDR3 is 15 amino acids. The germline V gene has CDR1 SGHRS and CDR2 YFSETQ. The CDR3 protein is CASSLAAGRNYEQYV. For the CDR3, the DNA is TGCGCCAGCAGCTTGGCTGCGGGCCGAAACTACGAGCAGTACGTC.

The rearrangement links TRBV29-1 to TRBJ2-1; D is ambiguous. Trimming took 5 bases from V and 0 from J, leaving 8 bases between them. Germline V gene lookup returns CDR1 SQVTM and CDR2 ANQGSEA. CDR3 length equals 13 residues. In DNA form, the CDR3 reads TGCAGCGTTCAACATCTCTCCTACAATGAGCAGTTCTTC. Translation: CSVQHLSYNEQFF.

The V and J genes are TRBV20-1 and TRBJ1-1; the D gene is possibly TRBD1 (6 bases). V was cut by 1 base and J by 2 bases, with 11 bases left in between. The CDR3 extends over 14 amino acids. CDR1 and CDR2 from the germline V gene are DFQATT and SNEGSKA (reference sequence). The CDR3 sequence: CSARGRGGNTEAFF. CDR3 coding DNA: TGCAGTGCTAGAGGCAGGGGTGGAAACACTGAAGCTTTCTTT.

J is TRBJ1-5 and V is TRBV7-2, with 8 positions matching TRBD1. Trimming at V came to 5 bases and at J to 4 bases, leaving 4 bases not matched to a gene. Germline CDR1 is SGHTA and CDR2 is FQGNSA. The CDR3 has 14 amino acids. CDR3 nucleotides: TGTGCCAGCAGCCGGGACAGGCGGAATCAGCCCCAGCATTTT. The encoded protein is CASSRDRRNQPQHF.

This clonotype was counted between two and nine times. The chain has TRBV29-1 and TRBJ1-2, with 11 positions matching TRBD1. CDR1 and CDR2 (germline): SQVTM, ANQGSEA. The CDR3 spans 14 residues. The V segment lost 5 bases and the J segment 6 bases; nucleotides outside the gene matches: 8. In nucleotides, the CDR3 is TGCAGCGTTTTGGTCTCGGGACAGGGGGATGGCTACACCTTC. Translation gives CSVLVSGQGDGYTF.

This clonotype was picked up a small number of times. This chain's CDR3 is CASRQDGGGELFF. Written as DNA, the CDR3 is TGTGCCAGCAGGCAGGACGGCGGAGGGGAGCTGTTTTTT. J is TRBJ2-2 and V is TRBV2; D remains unclear. V lost 6 bases and J 8 bases, leaving 13 bases between the germline ends. Germline-derived CDR1 and CDR2 are SNHLY and FYNNEI. This CDR3 is built from 13 residues.

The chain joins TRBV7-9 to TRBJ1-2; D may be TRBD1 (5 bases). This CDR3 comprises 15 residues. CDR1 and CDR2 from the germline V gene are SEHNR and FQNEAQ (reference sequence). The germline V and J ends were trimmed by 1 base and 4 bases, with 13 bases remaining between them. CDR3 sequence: CASSLETGGSYGYTF. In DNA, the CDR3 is TGTGCCAGCAGCTTAGAAACGGGGGGTAGCTATGGCTACACCTTC.

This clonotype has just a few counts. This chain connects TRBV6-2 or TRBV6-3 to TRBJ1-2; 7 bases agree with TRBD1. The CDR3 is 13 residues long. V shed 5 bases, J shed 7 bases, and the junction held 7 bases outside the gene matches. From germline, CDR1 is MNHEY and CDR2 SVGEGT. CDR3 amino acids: CASSDDRAFGYTF. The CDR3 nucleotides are TGTGCCAGCAGTGATGACAGGGCATTTGGCTACACCTTC.

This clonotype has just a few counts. CDR3 coding DNA: TGCGCCAGCAGCCAAAGATCTTCGGGGGGCCGTACCGGGGAGCTGTTTTTT. Translation gives CASSQRSSGGRTGELFF. The gene calls are TRBV4-3 and TRBJ2-2, with TRBD2 as a possible D gene (7 bases). This CDR3 has 17 residues. V lost 2 bases and J lost 5, with 18 bases in between. Germline V gene lookup returns CDR1 LGHNA and CDR2 YSLEER.

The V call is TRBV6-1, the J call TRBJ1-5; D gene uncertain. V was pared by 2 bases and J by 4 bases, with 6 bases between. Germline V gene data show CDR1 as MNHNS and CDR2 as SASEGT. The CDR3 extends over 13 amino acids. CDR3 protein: CASSERENQPQHF. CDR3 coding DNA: TGTGCCAGCAGTGAAAGAGAAAATCAGCCCCAGCATTTT.

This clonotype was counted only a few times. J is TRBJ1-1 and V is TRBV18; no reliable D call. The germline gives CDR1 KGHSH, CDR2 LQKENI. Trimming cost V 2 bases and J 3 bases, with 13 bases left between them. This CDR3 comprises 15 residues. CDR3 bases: TGTGCCAGCTCACCAGTAGGTGCTATGGACACTGAAGCTTTCTTT. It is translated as CASSPVGAMDTEAFF.

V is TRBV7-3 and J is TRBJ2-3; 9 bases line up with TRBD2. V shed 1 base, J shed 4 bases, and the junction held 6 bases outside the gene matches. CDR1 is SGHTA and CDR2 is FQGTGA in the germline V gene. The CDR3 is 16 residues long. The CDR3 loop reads CASSLIAGGPPDTQYF. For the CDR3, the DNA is TGTGCCAGCAGCTTAATCGCGGGGGGGCCCCCAGATACGCAGTATTTT. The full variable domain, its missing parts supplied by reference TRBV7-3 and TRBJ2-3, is GAGVSQTPSNKVTEKGKYVELRCDPISGHTALYWYRQSLGQGPEFLIYFQGTGAADDSGLPNDRFFAVRPEGSVSTLKIQRTERGDSAVYLCASSLIAGGPPDTQYFGPGTRLTVL.

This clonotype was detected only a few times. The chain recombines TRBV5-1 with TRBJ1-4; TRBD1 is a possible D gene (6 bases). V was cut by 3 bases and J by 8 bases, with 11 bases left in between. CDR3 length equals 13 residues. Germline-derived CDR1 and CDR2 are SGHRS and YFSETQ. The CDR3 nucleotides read TGCGCCAGCAGCTCAGGGGTGGGGGAAAAACTGTTTTTT. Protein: CASSSGVGEKLFF.

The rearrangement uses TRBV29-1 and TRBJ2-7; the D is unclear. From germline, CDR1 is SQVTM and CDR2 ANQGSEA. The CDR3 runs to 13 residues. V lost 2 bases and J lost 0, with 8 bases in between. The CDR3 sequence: CSVESPSSYEQYF. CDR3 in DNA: TGCAGCGTTGAATCCCCGAGCTCCTACGAGCAGTACTTC.

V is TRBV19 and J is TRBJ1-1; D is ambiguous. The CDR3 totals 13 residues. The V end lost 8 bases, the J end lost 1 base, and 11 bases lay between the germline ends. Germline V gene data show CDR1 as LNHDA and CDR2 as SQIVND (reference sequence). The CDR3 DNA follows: TGTGCCAGTGGGTCCCGGAAGAACACTGAAGCTTTCTTT. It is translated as CASGSRKNTEAFF.

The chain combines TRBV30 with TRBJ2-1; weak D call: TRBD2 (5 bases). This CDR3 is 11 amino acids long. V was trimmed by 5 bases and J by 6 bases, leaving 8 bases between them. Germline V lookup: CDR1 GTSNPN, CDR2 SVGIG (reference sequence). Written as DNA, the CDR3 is TGTGCCTGGGCGGGCGGCAATGAGCAGTTCTTC. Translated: CAWAGGNEQFF.

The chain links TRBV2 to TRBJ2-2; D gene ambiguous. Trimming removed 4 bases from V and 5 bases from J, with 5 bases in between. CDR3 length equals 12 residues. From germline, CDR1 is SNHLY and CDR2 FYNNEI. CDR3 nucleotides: TGTGCCAGCAGTGCCAAGACCGGGGAGCTGTTTTTT. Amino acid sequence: CASSAKTGELFF.